This T cell receptor beta chain was observed in a study of cytomegalovirus exposure and HLA in healthy donors. The PCR used 60 Vbeta and 13 Jbeta primers. Data came from immunoSEQ multiplex PCR; TCRdb stores just in-frame clones and leaves some out. Of over 200,000 clones in the sample, about 80% were seen once. The CDR3 spans 15 residues. Germline V gives CDR1 KGHSH, CDR2 LQKENI. Trimming took 3 bases from V and 0 from J, leaving 8 bases between them. The source of this sequence is a woman aged 60 to 75 in good health and CMV-seropositive. The chain has TRBV18 and TRBJ1-4; D is uncertain. Sequenced material: PBMCs. CDR3 amino acids: CASSPRRATNEKLFF. CDR3 nucleotides: TGTGCCAGCTCACCGAGACGGGCAACTAATGAAAAACTGTTTTTT.